These 14 T cell receptor beta chains came from one sample sequenced in a study of control samples from healthy donors and cancer patients. Repertoires were generated with immunoSEQ multiplex PCR, while TCRdb's copy carries only in-frame clones and drops some. Here the sample spans roughly 450,000 clones, approximately 92% being singletons. Sequencing input: PBMCs. These receptors all come from a man between 35 and 55 years old with head and neck cancer.

The V call is TRBV5-1, the J call TRBJ2-2; no clear D. This CDR3 contains 13 residues. Germline V gene sequence: CDR1 SGHRS, CDR2 YFSETQ. V shed 0 bases and J shed 8 bases, with 8 bases lying between them. The CDR3 sequence is CASSLAEPGELFF. CDR3 nucleotides: TGCGCCAGCAGCTTGGCAGAGCCAGGGGAGCTGTTTTTT.

The table lists this clone with a few counts. The genes are TRBV9 and TRBJ2-1, with 8 bases fitting TRBD2. This CDR3 has 16 residues. The germline V gene encodes CDR1 SGDLS and CDR2 YYNGEE. Trimming took 0 bases from V and 7 from J; bases not matched to a gene: 9. Written as DNA, the CDR3 is TGTGCCAGCAGCGTAGAGGAGCGGGGGCCCCTTAATGAGCAGTTCTTC. It codes for CASSVEERGPLNEQFF.

J is TRBJ1-5 and V is TRBV24-1; possible D gene TRBD1, 6 bases. Per the germline V gene, CDR1 is KGHDR and CDR2 is SFDVKD. V was pared by 8 bases and J by 9 bases, with 22 bases between. This CDR3 has 15 amino acids. Here the CDR3 reads CATNGTPTFPGPQHF. Here the CDR3 DNA reads TGTGCCACCAACGGGACACCGACCTTCCCGGGGCCCCAGCATTTT.

The chain recombines TRBV5-4 with TRBJ1-1, with 7 positions matching TRBD1. This CDR3 comprises 15 residues. The J segment lost 2 bases and the V segment lost 2 bases, leaving 6 bases of the junction unmatched. Germline V gene lookup returns CDR1 SGHNT and CDR2 YYREEE (reference sequence). CDR3 DNA sequence: TGTGCCAGCAGCTTCCAGGACAGGCGTAACACTGAAGCTTTCTTT. It yields the protein CASSFQDRRNTEAFF.

The chain carries TRBV2 and TRBJ1-1; D not certain. Germline assignment: CDR1 SNHLY and CDR2 FYNNEI. Between the trimmed V and J ends, which lost 7 bases and 5 bases, there was a span of 8 bases. This CDR3 is 11 amino acids long. CDR3 residues: CASTPRTEAFF. The CDR3 bases are TGTGCCAGCACCCCCAGGACTGAAGCTTTCTTT.

V usage is TRBV19 and J usage is TRBJ2-3; 9 positions match TRBD2. Germline CDR1 LNHDA, CDR2 SQIVND (reference sequence). J lost 2 bases, V lost 6 bases, and 6 bases had no gene match. The CDR3 has 15 residues. Here the CDR3 reads CASRASGTLTDTQYF. In DNA, the CDR3 is TGTGCCAGTAGGGCTAGCGGGACACTCACAGATACGCAGTATTTT.

The rearrangement links TRBV9 to TRBJ2-7; no clear D. V was pared by 0 bases and J by 3 bases, with 37 bases between. The length of the CDR3 is 23 residues. The germline gives CDR1 SGDLS, CDR2 YYNGEE. The CDR3 here is CASSVAISAVVPLRRKIFYEQYF. The CDR3 coding sequence is TGTGCCAGCAGCGTAGCTATTTCTGCCGTTGTGCCTCTCCGACGTAAAATATTCTACGAGCAGTACTTC.

The chain uses TRBV18 and TRBJ2-2; 10 bases agree with TRBD1. Germline V gene sequence: CDR1 KGHSH, CDR2 LQKENI. There are 18 residues in the CDR3. The ends lost 2 bases at V and 6 bases at J; junction bases unmatched: 12. The CDR3 region is CASSPKGPGQGQSGELFF. CDR3 coding DNA: TGTGCCAGCTCACCAAAGGGCCCGGGACAGGGGCAATCCGGGGAGCTGTTTTTT.

This rearrangement joins TRBV29-1 to TRBJ2-7, with D possibly TRBD1 on 7 matching bases. There are 15 residues in the CDR3. V shed 4 bases and J shed 7 bases, with 23 bases lying between them. Germline V CDR1 and CDR2: SQVTM, ANQGSEA. The CDR3 loop is CSVAGTVMGGGEQYF. The CDR3 DNA reads as TGCAGCGTTGCTGGGACAGTCATGGGGGGCGGGGAGCAGTACTTC.

The DNA for the CDR3 is TGTGCCAGCAGTTTGGGGCAGGTGTTTCGAGCTTTCTTT. Encoded protein: CASSLGQVFRAFF. The chain couples TRBV12-3 or TRBV12-4 to TRBJ1-1; possible D gene TRBD1, 5 bases. The ends were cut back, 3 bases at V and 10 bases at J, with 15 bases in the middle. The CDR3 is made up of 13 amino acids.

J is TRBJ2-5 and V is TRBV28, with 14 bases matching TRBD2. With 6 bases clipped from V and 5 bases from J, the junction kept 8 bases outside the gene matches. CDR1 and CDR2 from the germline V gene are MDHEN and SYDVKM. The CDR3 extends over 16 amino acids. The CDR3 DNA sequence: TGTGCCAGCAGGGCGGGACTAGCGGGAGAGGGGGAGACCCAGTACTTC. Translated, it gives CASRAGLAGEGETQYF.

CDR3 coding DNA: TGTGCCAGCAGCAACGCGGGAGGATCGTCAGATACGCAGTATTTT. Translation gives CASSNAGGSSDTQYF. V and J are TRBV9 and TRBJ2-3, with 8 bases fitting TRBD2. There are 15 residues in the CDR3. CDR1 SGDLS and CDR2 YYNGEE come from the germline V gene. Trimming removed 4 bases from V and 4 bases from J; junction bases left unmatched: 8.

The chain combines TRBV2 with TRBJ1-6; 9 nucleotides match TRBD1. Germline CDR1 SNHLY, CDR2 FYNNEI. The ends lost 8 bases at V and 7 bases at J; junction bases unmatched: 6. CDR3 length equals 14 residues. The CDR3 DNA sequence: TGTGCCAGCGCCCCCGGGACAGGGAATTCACCCCTCCACTTT. As protein: CASAPGTGNSPLHF.

Comment on this clone: In the same sample, other DNA sequences code for this CDR3. The chain joins TRBV12-3 or TRBV12-4 to TRBJ2-5; D call uncertain. There are 11 residues in the CDR3. V gave up 1 base and J gave up 5 bases, with 2 bases separating them. CDR3 protein: CASSLGETQYF. CDR3 in DNA: TGTGCCAGCAGTTTAGGGGAGACCCAGTACTTC.